A selection of T cell receptor beta chains follows, all from one sample in a study of T cell responses to AZD1222 COVID-19 vaccine. Generated by immunoSEQ multiplex PCR, the TCRdb table keeps only in-frame clones and is missing some. The data hold 95,000 to 150,000 clones, with more than 75% observed a single time. The sequencing used peripheral blood, collected on day 0 of AZD1222 vaccination. Receptor source: an adult in good health. CDR3s include the opening cysteine and the closing phenylalanine or tryptophan. D genes are given only for firm matches. Where a row states a size, it is once, few, many or the class of an expanded clone; other rows omit it.

v_call	clone_size	d_call	j_call	cdr3_length	cdr3_aa	cdr3_nt
TRBV5-1	.	.	TRBJ2-6	15	CASSYDYSGANVLTF	TGCGCCAGCAGCTACGATTACTCTGGGGCCAACGTCCTGACTTTC
TRBV9	.	TRBD2	TRBJ2-2	16	CASSGGLAGRTGELFF	TGTGCCAGCAGCGGGGGACTAGCGGGACGGACCGGGGAGCTGTTTTTT
TRBV29-1	.	TRBD1	TRBJ2-3	14	CSERQGTGADTQYF	TGCAGCGAACGACAGGGCACCGGCGCAGATACGCAGTATTTT
TRBV28	.	TRBD1	TRBJ1-3	16	CASSSRQGASGNTIYF	TGTGCCAGCAGTTCCCGACAGGGGGCGAGTGGAAACACCATATATTTT
TRBV6-5	.	TRBD1	TRBJ2-7	13	CASSGQGSYEQYF	TGTGCCAGCTCGGGACAGGGATCCTACGAGCAGTACTTC
TRBV5-6	.	.	TRBJ2-3	11	CASSIVDTQYF	TGTGCCAGCAGCATCGTGGATACGCAGTATTTT
TRBV6-4	.	.	TRBJ1-5	13	CASSDGSTGPQHF	TGTGCCAGCAGTGACGGCAGCACTGGGCCCCAGCATTTT
TRBV2	.	.	TRBJ1-6	15	CASSLERPYNSPLHF	TGTGCCAGCAGCCTGGAGAGACCCTATAATTCACCCCTCCACTTT
TRBV28	.	TRBD2	TRBJ2-7	14	CASSSLAGSYEQYF	TGTGCCAGCAGTTCTCTAGCGGGGTCCTACGAGCAGTACTTC
TRBV5-3	.	.	TRBJ1-5	17	CARSPPWEVPSNQPQHF	TGTGCCAGAAGTCCCCCTTGGGAGGTCCCCAGCAATCAGCCCCAGCATTTT
TRBV7-8	.	.	TRBJ1-5	15	CASSLSRGRDQPQHF	TGTGCCAGCAGCCTCTCCCGGGGGAGGGATCAGCCCCAGCATTTT
TRBV11-2	few	.	TRBJ1-2	16	CASRLTGAKVEYGYTF	TGTGCCAGCAGATTGACCGGGGCCAAGGTCGAGTATGGCTACACCTTC
TRBV30	.	TRBD2	TRBJ2-3	17	CAWSVWTSGRAPDTQYF	TGTGCCTGGAGTGTGTGGACTAGCGGGAGGGCCCCAGATACGCAGTATTTT
TRBV6-2/TRBV6-3	.	TRBD2	TRBJ2-2	14	CASSYAGGVGELFF	TGTGCCAGCAGTTATGCGGGAGGGGTCGGGGAGCTGTTTTTT
TRBV5-1	.	TRBD1	TRBJ2-7	18	CASSLWSTGTAESYEQYF	TGCGCCAGCAGCCTTTGGTCTACCGGGACAGCCGAATCCTACGAGCAGTACTTC